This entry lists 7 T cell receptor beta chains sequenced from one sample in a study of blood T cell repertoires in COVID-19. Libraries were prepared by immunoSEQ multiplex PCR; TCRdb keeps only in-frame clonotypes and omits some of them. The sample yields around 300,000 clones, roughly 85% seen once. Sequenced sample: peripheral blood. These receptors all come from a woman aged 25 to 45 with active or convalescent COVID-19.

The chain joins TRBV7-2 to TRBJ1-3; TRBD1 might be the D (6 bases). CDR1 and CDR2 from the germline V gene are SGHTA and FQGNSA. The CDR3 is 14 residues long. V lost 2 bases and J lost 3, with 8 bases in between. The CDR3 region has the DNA TGTGCCAGCAGCTTAAGGGGGGGTGGAAACACCATATATTTT. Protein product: CASSLRGGGNTIYF.

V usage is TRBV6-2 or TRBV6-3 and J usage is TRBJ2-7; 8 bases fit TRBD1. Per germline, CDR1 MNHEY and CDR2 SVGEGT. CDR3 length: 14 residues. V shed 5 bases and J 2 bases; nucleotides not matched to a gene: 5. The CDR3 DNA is TGTGCCAGCAGTGGGGGACAGGCGGCCTACGAGCAGTACTTC. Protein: CASSGGQAAYEQYF.

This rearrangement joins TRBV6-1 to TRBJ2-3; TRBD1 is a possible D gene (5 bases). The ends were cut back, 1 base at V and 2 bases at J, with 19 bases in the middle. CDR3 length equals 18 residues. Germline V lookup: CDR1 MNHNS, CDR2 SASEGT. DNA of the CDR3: TGTGCCAGCAGTGAAGTACTATCCCAGGGTCAAAACACAGATACGCAGTATTTT. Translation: CASSEVLSQGQNTDTQYF.

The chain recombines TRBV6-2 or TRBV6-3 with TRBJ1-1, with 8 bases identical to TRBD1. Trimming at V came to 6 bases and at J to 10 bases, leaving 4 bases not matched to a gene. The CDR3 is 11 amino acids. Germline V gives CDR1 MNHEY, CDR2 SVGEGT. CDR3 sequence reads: CASSTDRGAFF. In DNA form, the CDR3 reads TGTGCCAGCAGCACCGACAGGGGAGCTTTCTTT.

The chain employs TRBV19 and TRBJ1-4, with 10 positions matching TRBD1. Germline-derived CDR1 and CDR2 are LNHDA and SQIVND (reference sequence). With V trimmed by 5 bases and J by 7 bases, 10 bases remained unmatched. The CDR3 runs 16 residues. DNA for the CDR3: TGTGCCAGTAGTCCCTCCAGGACAGGGGGAGGTGAAAAACTGTTTTTT. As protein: CASSPSRTGGGEKLFF. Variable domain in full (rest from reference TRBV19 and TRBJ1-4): DGGITQSPKYLFRKEGQNVTLSCEQNLNHDAMYWYRQDPGQGLRLIYYSQIVNDFQKGDIAEGYSVSREKKESFPLTVTSAQKNPTAFYLCASSPSRTGGGEKLFFGSGTQLSVL.

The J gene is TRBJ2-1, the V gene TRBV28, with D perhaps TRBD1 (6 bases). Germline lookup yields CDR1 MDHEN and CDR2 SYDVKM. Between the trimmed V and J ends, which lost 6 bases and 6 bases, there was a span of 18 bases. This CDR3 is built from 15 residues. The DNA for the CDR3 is TGTGCCAGCAGCCCCCAGGGGCAGGGGCTCAATGAGCAGTTCTTC. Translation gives CASSPQGQGLNEQFF.

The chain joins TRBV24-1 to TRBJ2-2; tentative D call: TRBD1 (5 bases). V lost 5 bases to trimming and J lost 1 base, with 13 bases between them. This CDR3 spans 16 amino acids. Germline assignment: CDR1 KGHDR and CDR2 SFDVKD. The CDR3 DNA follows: TGTGCCACCAGTGGGGTGCCCGGACAGAACACCGGGGAGCTGTTTTTT. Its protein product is CATSGVPGQNTGELFF.